These 26 T cell receptor beta chains came from one sample sequenced in a study of blood T cell repertoires in COVID-19. The repertoire was sequenced with immunoSEQ multiplex PCR; TCRdb's copy has only in-frame clones and lacks some. Of roughly 100,000 clones listed, 69% are singletons. Sequenced input: peripheral blood. The receptors shown here come from a man at least 80 years old with acute or convalescent COVID-19.

This clone came up once. CDR3 in amino acids: CASSPGTGRNIQYF. In DNA form, the CDR3 reads TGCGCCAGCAGCCCCGGGACAGGGCGAAACATTCAGTACTTC. The J gene is TRBJ2-4, the V gene TRBV5-1; 9 nucleotides line up with TRBD1. CDR1 SGHRS and CDR2 YFSETQ come from the germline V gene. J was trimmed by 6 bases and V by 4 bases; bases with no gene match: 5. This CDR3 is 14 amino acids long. Full variable domain (missing parts from reference TRBV5-1 and TRBJ2-4): KAGVTQTPRYLIKTRGQQVTLSCSPISGHRSVSWYQQTPGQGLQFLFEYFSETQRNKGNFPGRFSGRQFSNSRSEMNVSTLELGDSALYLCASSPGTGRNIQYFGAGTRLSVL.

V is TRBV7-2 and J is TRBJ2-7, with D perhaps TRBD2 (6 bases). V was clipped by 5 bases and J by 2 bases, with 13 bases between them. Germline CDR1 reads SGHTA; CDR2 reads FQGNSA. The CDR3 runs 14 residues. The CDR3 coding sequence is TGTGCCAGCAGCCAGATAGCGGAAGCCTACGAGCAGTACTTC. It codes for CASSQIAEAYEQYF.

The rearrangement joins TRBV7-8 to TRBJ1-2; 8 positions match TRBD1. The CDR3 loop spans 15 amino acids. Germline CDR1 is SGHVS and CDR2 is FQNEAQ. J was trimmed by 4 bases and V by 1 base; bases with no gene match: 5. This CDR3 is CASSLDRDRSYGYTF. Here the CDR3 DNA reads TGTGCCAGCAGCTTAGATCGGGACAGGAGCTATGGCTACACCTTC.

Concerning this clone itself: Distinct nucleotide sequences in the sample also encode this CDR3. The CDR3 loop reads CSATGGETQYF. The CDR3 nucleotides are TGCAGTGCTACAGGGGGGGAGACCCAGTACTTC. The chain recombines TRBV20-1 with TRBJ2-5; D may be TRBD1 (7 bases). This CDR3 comprises 11 residues. V lost 4 bases and J lost 5, with 8 bases in between. CDR1 and CDR2 (germline): DFQATT, SNEGSKA (reference sequence).

J is TRBJ2-3 and V is TRBV7-8; D remains unclear. The CDR3 is 13 amino acids. V was cut by 3 bases and J by 0 bases, with 4 bases left in between. Germline V CDR1 and CDR2: SGHVS, FQNEAQ. CDR3 amino acids: CASSFPSTDTQYF. CDR3 DNA: TGTGCCAGCAGCTTTCCTAGCACAGATACGCAGTATTTT. Looking up the rest from reference TRBV7-8 and TRBJ2-3 gives the full variable domain: GAGVSQSPRYKVAKRGQDVALRCDPISGHVSLFWYQQALGQGPEFLTYFQNEAQLDKSGLPSDRFFAERPEGSVSTLKIQRTQQEDSAVYLCASSFPSTDTQYFGPGTRLTVL.

The V and J genes are TRBV7-9 and TRBJ1-4, with D possibly TRBD1 on 5 matching bases. Trimming pared 3 bases from V and 10 bases from J, leaving 9 bases between. Germline V lookup: CDR1 SEHNR, CDR2 FQNEAQ (reference sequence). This CDR3 has 12 residues. The CDR3 DNA follows: TGTGCCAGCAGCTTTAATACAGGAAAACTGTTTTTT. Amino acids: CASSFNTGKLFF.

The V and J genes are TRBV28 and TRBJ2-6; 7 positions match TRBD2. From germline, CDR1 is MDHEN and CDR2 SYDVKM. Trimming removed 6 bases from V and 0 bases from J; junction bases left unmatched: 8. The CDR3 consists of 17 residues. The CDR3 protein is CASSLSGIFSGANVLTF. The CDR3 bases are TGTGCCAGCAGCCTAAGCGGGATATTCTCTGGGGCCAACGTCCTGACTTTC.

This rearrangement joins TRBV28 to TRBJ2-5; 11 nucleotides align to TRBD2. Germline values: CDR1 MDHEN, CDR2 SYDVKM. The CDR3 runs 14 residues. V trimming: 10 bases; J trimming: 1 base; junction bases outside the gene matches: 5. Here the CDR3 DNA reads TGTGCCACCGGGACTAGCGGAGCCCAAGAGACCCAGTACTTC. This encodes CATGTSGAQETQYF.

The V and J genes are TRBV11-3 and TRBJ2-3, with 8 bases identical to TRBD1. The CDR3 runs 15 residues. The germline V gene has CDR1 SGHNT and CDR2 YENEEA. With 3 bases clipped from V and 1 base from J, the junction kept 3 bases outside the gene matches. CDR3 coding DNA: TGTGCCAGCAGCTTGGGGACAGGTGGCACAGATACGCAGTATTTT. As protein: CASSLGTGGTDTQYF.

The chain carries TRBV30 and TRBJ2-3, with 7 bases that match TRBD2. The germline V gene has CDR1 GTSNPN and CDR2 SVGIG (reference sequence). The trim removed 0 bases at V and 1 base at J, leaving 1 base unmatched. This CDR3 comprises 14 residues. The CDR3 is CAWSVSGGTDTQYF. CDR3 nucleotide sequence: TGTGCCTGGAGTGTAAGCGGGGGCACAGATACGCAGTATTTT.

This chain connects TRBV6-6 to TRBJ2-5; no firm D call. The V end was cut by 1 base, the J end by 5 bases, with 5 bases between. Germline CDR1 is MNHNY and CDR2 is SVGAGI (reference sequence). The CDR3 is made up of 12 amino acids. The CDR3: CASSYFGETQYF. Written as DNA, the CDR3 is TGTGCCAGCAGTTACTTCGGGGAGACCCAGTACTTC.

This rearrangement joins TRBV7-9 to TRBJ2-7; 11 bases map to TRBD1. J gave up 6 bases and V 5 bases, and 0 bases lay outside the gene matches. CDR1 is SEHNR and CDR2 is FQNEAQ in the germline V gene (reference sequence). The CDR3 length is 12 residues. The CDR3 is CASSGQGAEQYF. The CDR3 nucleotides are TGTGCCAGCAGCGGACAGGGGGCCGAGCAGTACTTC.

This clone was observed once. V is TRBV5-5 and J is TRBJ2-7; TRBD2 might be the D (5 bases). The CDR3 covers 14 residues. V lost 1 base to trimming and J lost 3 bases, with 11 bases between them. Germline CDR1 SGHKS, CDR2 YYEKEE (reference sequence). The CDR3 DNA follows: TGTGCCAGCAGCTTGAAACCGGGGAGCTACGAGCAGTACTTC. It yields the protein CASSLKPGSYEQYF.

The chain uses TRBV2 and TRBJ1-6; D might be TRBD1 (5 bases). The germline gives CDR1 SNHLY, CDR2 FYNNEI. The ends were cut back, 4 bases at V and 6 bases at J, with 7 bases in the middle. This CDR3 spans 13 amino acids. This chain's CDR3 is CASSGGGNSPLHF. The CDR3 DNA reads as TGTGCCAGCAGTGGCGGGGGTAATTCACCCCTCCACTTT.

The rearrangement links TRBV5-6 to TRBJ2-7; D is undetermined. V was trimmed by 3 bases and J by 1 base, leaving 14 bases between them. This CDR3 comprises 15 residues. Germline V CDR1 and CDR2: SGHDT, YYEEEE. The CDR3 DNA reads as TGTGCCAGCAGCTCAGGTCCCACTCGGTCCTACGAGCAGTACTTC. Its protein product is CASSSGPTRSYEQYF. Drawing the rest from reference TRBV5-6 and TRBJ2-7, the complete variable domain is DAGVTQSPTHLIKTRGQQVTLRCSPKSGHDTVSWYQQALGQGPQFIFQYYEEEERQRGNFPDRFSGHQFPNYSSELNVNALLLGDSALYLCASSSGPTRSYEQYFGPGTRLTVT.

This clone has ten or more counts. This chain joins TRBV4-2 and TRBJ1-5; tentatively, D is TRBD1 (6 bases). The CDR3 runs 15 residues. Trimming removed 0 bases at V and 7 bases at J, with 13 bases between. Germline V gene lookup returns CDR1 LGHNA and CDR2 YNFKEQ. The CDR3 spells CASSQEGGRGQPQHF. The CDR3 nucleotides read TGTGCCAGCAGCCAAGAGGGGGGGCGCGGGCAGCCCCAGCATTTT.

The chain joins TRBV4-2 to TRBJ2-7; 8 bases match TRBD1. From germline, CDR1 is LGHNA and CDR2 YNFKEQ. The CDR3 is made up of 13 amino acids. With 0 bases clipped from V and 6 bases from J, the junction kept 1 base outside the gene matches. In DNA form, the CDR3 reads TGTGCCAGCAGCCAAGAACAGGGGGTCGAGCAGTACTTC. It translates to CASSQEQGVEQYF.

The chain is built from TRBV5-6 and TRBJ2-1, with D perhaps matching TRBD1 (7 bases). Germline lookup yields CDR1 SGHDT and CDR2 YYEEEE. V was shortened by 4 bases and J by 4 bases, with 21 bases between the two germline ends. The length of the CDR3 is 17 residues. As DNA, the CDR3 is TGTGCCAGCAGCACGGATGGTTTCAGGGGGACTTACAATGAGCAGTTCTTC. It codes for CASSTDGFRGTYNEQFF.

The V call is TRBV5-1, the J call TRBJ1-2, with 7 bases matching TRBD1. CDR3 length: 14 residues. After removal of 7 bases from V and 6 bases from J, the junction contained 12 bases not matched to a gene. Germline-derived CDR1 and CDR2 are SGHRS and YFSETQ. CDR3 loop: CASHQAQGSNGYTF. The CDR3 coding sequence is TGCGCCAGCCACCAAGCACAGGGGTCTAATGGCTACACCTTC.

This rearrangement joins TRBV6-1 to TRBJ1-1; D gene ambiguous. The CDR3 covers 14 residues. The germline V gene has CDR1 MNHNS and CDR2 SASEGT. The V and J ends lost 2 bases and 0 bases respectively, with 7 bases between them. This CDR3 reads CASSEQNMNTEAFF. CDR3 bases: TGTGCCAGCAGTGAACAGAACATGAACACTGAAGCTTTCTTT.

This chain connects TRBV28 to TRBJ2-7, with unresolved D. The germline gives CDR1 MDHEN, CDR2 SYDVKM. V dropped 5 bases and J dropped 7 bases, with 21 bases sitting between them. The CDR3 is 15 amino acids. The CDR3 region has the DNA TGTGCCAGCAGTCCCTCCTCGTTACGTCTAAAGGAGCAGTACTTC. Protein: CASSPSSLRLKEQYF.

The chain recombines TRBV4-3 with TRBJ2-3; a weak D match, TRBD1 (6 bases). This CDR3 is 16 amino acids long. V was clipped by 3 bases and J by 5 bases, with 18 bases between them. Per the germline V gene, CDR1 is LGHNA and CDR2 is YSLEER. The CDR3 sequence is CASSHSRGTDLDTQYF. CDR3 nucleotides: TGCGCCAGCAGCCATTCGAGGGGGACGGATTTAGATACGCAGTATTTT.

This chain joins TRBV5-6 and TRBJ1-6; D is possibly TRBD1 (5 bases). The germline V gene encodes CDR1 SGHDT and CDR2 YYEEEE. V shed 0 bases and J shed 8 bases, with 12 bases lying between them. The CDR3 is made up of 15 amino acids. CDR3 DNA sequence: TGTGCCAGCAGCTTGGGTTCGTCCAGGGATTCACCCCTCCACTTT. This translates into CASSLGSSRDSPLHF.

The sample holds one count of this clone. This chain links TRBV5-6 with TRBJ2-5, with D possibly being TRBD1 (6 bases). The CDR3 has 15 amino acids. The ends were cut back, 0 bases at V and 5 bases at J, with 14 bases in the middle. Germline values: CDR1 SGHDT, CDR2 YYEEEE. The DNA of the CDR3 is TGTGCCAGCAGCTTGGACAAGGGGGTTTCGGAGACCCAGTACTTC. This gives the protein CASSLDKGVSETQYF.

The chain recombines TRBV7-2 with TRBJ2-5; unclear D gene. V was trimmed by 1 base and J by 4 bases, leaving 7 bases between them. The germline gives CDR1 SGHTA, CDR2 FQGNSA. The CDR3 extends over 13 amino acids. Here the CDR3 reads CASSLVPGETQYF. The CDR3 DNA reads TGTGCCAGCAGCTTAGTTCCCGGAGAGACCCAGTACTTC.

The chain combines TRBV6-4 with TRBJ1-5, with 10 bases aligning to TRBD1. Unmatched junction bases numbered 6, after V lost 10 bases and J lost 6 bases. This CDR3 is 13 amino acids long. Germline V gene lookup returns CDR1 MRHNA and CDR2 SNTAGT. The CDR3 DNA is TGTGCCACCGGGACAGGGGAGGGTCAGCCCCAGCATTTT. It specifies CATGTGEGQPQHF.